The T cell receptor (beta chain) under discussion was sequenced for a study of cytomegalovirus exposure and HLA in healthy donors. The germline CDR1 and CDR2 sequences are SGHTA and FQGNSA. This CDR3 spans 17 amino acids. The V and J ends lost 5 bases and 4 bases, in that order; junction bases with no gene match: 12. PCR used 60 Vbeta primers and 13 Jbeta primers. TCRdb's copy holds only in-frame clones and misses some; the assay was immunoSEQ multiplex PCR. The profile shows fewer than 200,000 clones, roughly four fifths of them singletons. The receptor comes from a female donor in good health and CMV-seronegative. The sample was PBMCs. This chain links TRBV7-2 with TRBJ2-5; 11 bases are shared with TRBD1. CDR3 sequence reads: CASSPLRTGGAGETQYF. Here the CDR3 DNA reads TGTGCCAGCAGCCCCCTTCGGACAGGGGGCGCGGGAGAGACCCAGTACTTC.